A single sample is the source of the 24 T cell receptor beta chains below, sequenced in a study of CD8+ T cells in alopecia areata. As to treatment: oral pan-JAK inhibitor, 5-10 mg twice daily. Sequencing templates came from extracted RNA that was reverse transcribed into cDNA. Here immunoSEQ multiplex PCR was the method, and the copy in TCRdb shows in-frame clones only, minus some. The sample records 150,000 to 250,000 clones, about three fifths being singletons. Material: CD4+ T cells sorted from blood, obtained at week 4, from a patient treated with tofacitinib. These receptor sequences come from a human donor with alopecia areata.

The chain is built from TRBV30 and TRBJ1-4; weak D call: TRBD1 (5 bases). The CDR3 has 13 amino acids. Germline-derived CDR1 and CDR2 are GTSNPN and SVGIG (reference sequence). Trimming shortened V by 2 bases and J by 3 bases, and 7 bases separated the two germline ends. The CDR3 DNA is TGTGCCTGGAGTAAACAGGCTAATGAAAAACTGTTTTTT. Protein sequence: CAWSKQANEKLFF.

The chain recombines TRBV15 with TRBJ2-5; TRBD1 agrees at 10 bases. This CDR3 is built from 16 residues. CDR1 is LNHNV and CDR2 is YYDKDF in the germline V gene (reference sequence). Trimming cost V 5 bases and J 5 bases; bases outside gene matches: 11. CDR3 sequence: CATSSRTGGGVETQYF. CDR3 DNA sequence: TGTGCCACCAGCTCCCGGACAGGGGGTGGGGTGGAGACCCAGTACTTC. Using reference TRBV15 and TRBJ2-5 for the parts outside the CDR3, the full variable domain is DAMVIQNPRYQVTQFGKPVTLSCSQTLNHNVMYWYQQKSSQAPKLLFHYYDKDFNNEADTPDNFQSRRPNTSFCFLDIRSPGLGDTAMYLCATSSRTGGGVETQYFGPGTRLLVL.

This chain joins TRBV4-1 and TRBJ1-6; D is unclear. Germline CDR1 is MGHRA and CDR2 is YSYEKL. There are 15 residues in the CDR3. V was pared by 4 bases and J by 4 bases, with 11 bases between. The CDR3 protein is CASSRTGGYNSPLHF. In nucleotides, the CDR3 is TGCGCCAGCAGCCGGACGGGCGGATATAATTCACCCCTCCACTTT.

This clone was observed a handful of times. The chain links TRBV6-7 to TRBJ1-2; D may be TRBD1 (5 bases). TRBV6-7 is flagged as an ORF with uncertain function. V was shortened by 0 bases and J by 6 bases, with 20 bases between the two germline ends. The CDR3 totals 17 residues. The CDR3 is CASSYSSGQASPNGYTF. The CDR3, as DNA: TGTGCCAGCAGTTACTCTTCCGGACAAGCTAGTCCCAATGGCTACACCTTC.

The V gene is TRBV29-1, the J gene TRBJ1-2; possibly TRBD1 for D (5 bases). V was pared by 6 bases and J by 2 bases, with 10 bases between. This CDR3 is built from 12 residues. Germline V CDR1 and CDR2: SQVTM, ANQGSEA. The CDR3 spells CSVWDVNYGYTF. CDR3 nucleotide sequence: TGCAGCGTCTGGGACGTGAACTATGGCTACACCTTC.

This clone was detected only a few times. The rearrangement links TRBV30 to TRBJ1-1; D might be TRBD1 (5 bases). The germline gives CDR1 GTSNPN, CDR2 SVGIG (reference sequence). The CDR3 runs 15 residues. V was cut by 2 bases and J by 11 bases, with 24 bases left in between. The DNA for the CDR3 is TGTGCCTGGAGTCAAAACTGGGGAGGGACGGAAGAGGCTTTCTTT. Its translation is CAWSQNWGGTEEAFF.

The chain is built from TRBV11-2 and TRBJ2-7; D might be TRBD2 (7 bases). This CDR3 region has 14 residues. V lost 5 bases and J lost 4, with 15 bases in between. CDR1 and CDR2 (germline): SGHAT, FQNNGV. CDR3 coding DNA: TGTGCCAGCAGCCCAGGGGAGGGGAGGTACGAGCAGTACTTC. This codes for CASSPGEGRYEQYF.

This rearrangement joins TRBV5-6 to TRBJ1-2; TRBD1 might be the D (5 bases). The ends were cut back, 2 bases at V and 7 bases at J, with 12 bases in the middle. The CDR3 loop spans 13 amino acids. CDR1 is SGHDT, CDR2 YYEEEE, per germline. In DNA, the CDR3 is TGTGCCAGCAGCTTCTACAGGAACGGTGGCTACACCTTC. Translation: CASSFYRNGGYTF.

V is TRBV13 and J is TRBJ2-7; possibly TRBD1 for D (5 bases). The CDR3 runs 18 residues. V gave up 3 bases and J gave up 2 bases, with 23 bases separating them. Germline V gene data show CDR1 as PRHDT and CDR2 as FYEKMQ (reference sequence). Written as DNA, the CDR3 is TGTGCCAGCAGCTTTTTTGCCCCCATCATCCCAGGGACCTACGAGCAGTACTTC. Its translation: CASSFFAPIIPGTYEQYF.

The rearrangement uses TRBV4-3 and TRBJ1-1; D gene uncertain. Germline V gives CDR1 LGHNA, CDR2 YSLEER. The length of the CDR3 is 13 residues. Trimming pared 3 bases from V and 4 bases from J, leaving 9 bases between. CDR3 sequence: CASSQLVSTEAFF. For the CDR3, the DNA is TGCGCCAGCAGCCAGTTGGTGTCCACTGAAGCTTTCTTT.

This clone was picked up a small number of times. The chain uses TRBV29-1 and TRBJ2-5; D ambiguous. The CDR3 totals 14 residues. Germline lookup yields CDR1 SQVTM and CDR2 ANQGSEA. The ends were cut back, 4 bases at V and 3 bases at J, with 15 bases in the middle. As DNA, the CDR3 is TGCAGCGTTGCTTTCGGTACAGTAGAAGAGACCCAGTACTTC. Translated: CSVAFGTVEETQYF.

The rearrangement joins TRBV5-1 to TRBJ2-5; 8 bases are shared with TRBD1. Trimming at V came to 0 bases and at J to 4 bases, leaving 5 bases not matched to a gene. CDR3 length equals 15 residues. The V gene's germline CDR1 is SGHRS and CDR2 YFSETQ. DNA of the CDR3: TGCGCCAGCAGCTTGGGGAGACAGGGGACAGAGACCCAGTACTTC. Translated: CASSLGRQGTETQYF. The complete variable domain, with remaining parts taken from reference TRBV5-1 and TRBJ2-5, reads KAGVTQTPRYLIKTRGQQVTLSCSPISGHRSVSWYQQTPGQGLQFLFEYFSETQRNKGNFPGRFSGRQFSNSRSEMNVSTLELGDSALYLCASSLGRQGTETQYFGPGTRLLVL.

The chain uses TRBV2 and TRBJ2-5, with D perhaps TRBD1 (6 bases). This CDR3 spans 13 amino acids. Trimming cost V 4 bases and J 5 bases, with 11 bases left between them. The germline V gene encodes CDR1 SNHLY and CDR2 FYNNEI. The CDR3 DNA reads as TGTGCCAGCAGTGGGGGGCTACGGGAGACCCAGTACTTC. This sequence encodes CASSGGLRETQYF.

The chain employs TRBV6-1 and TRBJ2-7; 9 bases are shared with TRBD1. V shed 2 bases, J shed 5 bases, and the junction held 10 bases outside the gene matches. The CDR3 sequence is 16 residues long. The germline V gene encodes CDR1 MNHNS and CDR2 SASEGT. The CDR3 nucleotides read TGTGCCAGCAGTGAACTTCCGGACAGGGGTGAGGACGAGCAGTACTTC. It specifies CASSELPDRGEDEQYF.

The chain joins TRBV6-5 to TRBJ2-3; D is perhaps TRBD2 (6 bases). Trimming pared 4 bases from V and 6 bases from J, leaving 8 bases between. The CDR3 is made up of 12 amino acids. Per the germline V gene, CDR1 is MNHEY and CDR2 is SVGAGI. This chain's CDR3 is CASSWAGDTQYF. DNA of the CDR3: TGTGCCAGCAGTTGGGCGGGGGATACGCAGTATTTT.

The chain is built from TRBV7-2 and TRBJ1-5, with TRBD1 matching 7 bases. From germline, CDR1 is SGHTA and CDR2 FQGNSA. The CDR3 is made up of 15 amino acids. The junction had 10 bases not matched to a gene; V was cut back by 5 bases and J by 6 bases. DNA of the CDR3: TGTGCCAGCAGCCTTCGTGGGAGGGGGCCTCAGCCCCAGCATTTT. Translated: CASSLRGRGPQPQHF.

The chain joins TRBV29-1 to TRBJ1-5; TRBD1 aligns across 7 bases. Per germline, CDR1 SQVTM and CDR2 ANQGSEA. The CDR3 is 12 residues long. Unmatched junction bases numbered 7, after V lost 7 bases and J lost 7 bases. The CDR3 is CSGNRGSQPQHF. The CDR3 DNA reads as TGCAGCGGGAACAGGGGTTCACAGCCCCAGCATTTT.

This clone was picked up one time. This chain links TRBV9 with TRBJ2-5; TRBD1 matches 8 bases. Trimming took 1 base from V and 5 from J; bases not matched to a gene: 7. Germline V gives CDR1 SGDLS, CDR2 YYNGEE. The length of the CDR3 is 15 residues. CDR3 sequence reads: CASSVLGRGQETQYF. For the CDR3, the DNA is TGTGCCAGCAGCGTATTGGGCAGGGGGCAGGAGACCCAGTACTTC.

In its sample, this clone was seen a few times. The V gene is TRBV4-1, the J gene TRBJ2-5; maybe TRBD1 (5 bases). Germline CDR1 MGHRA, CDR2 YSYEKL. The CDR3 spans 14 residues. V dropped 1 base and J dropped 1 base, with 7 bases sitting between them. In nucleotides, the CDR3 is TGCGCCAGCAGCCAAGGGACACTCCAAGAGACCCAGTACTTC. This translates into CASSQGTLQETQYF.

The chain carries TRBV7-9 and TRBJ2-1; tentative D call: TRBD2 (7 bases). V dropped 1 base and J dropped 7 bases, with 11 bases sitting between them. The CDR3 has 14 residues. The germline V gene encodes CDR1 SEHNR and CDR2 FQNEAQ (reference sequence). The chain's CDR3 is CASSLVGGPNEQFF. DNA for the CDR3: TGTGCCAGCAGCTTAGTGGGGGGGCCTAATGAGCAGTTCTTC.

The chain carries TRBV7-2 and TRBJ2-7; 7 bases fit TRBD1. There are 14 residues in the CDR3. V lost 2 bases to trimming and J lost 4 bases; unmatched junction nucleotides: 5. Looked up from germline, CDR1 is SGHTA and CDR2 is FQGNSA. The CDR3, as DNA: TGTGCCAGCAGCTTACCGGGACAGAGTTACGAGCAGTACTTC. It translates to CASSLPGQSYEQYF.

V usage is TRBV5-4 and J usage is TRBJ2-5; 9 positions match TRBD2. Germline CDR1 reads SGHNT; CDR2 reads YYREEE (reference sequence). The CDR3 has 16 residues. V trimming: 0 bases; J trimming: 5 bases; junction bases outside the gene matches: 8. The CDR3 protein is CASSLATSGFEETQYF. CDR3 nucleotide sequence: TGTGCCAGCAGCTTGGCGACTAGCGGTTTTGAGGAGACCCAGTACTTC.

This chain uses TRBV4-3 with TRBJ2-2; D remains ambiguous. There are 17 residues in the CDR3. The germline V gene encodes CDR1 LGHNA and CDR2 YSLEER. V lost 0 bases and J lost 5, with 16 bases in between. The CDR3 nucleotides are TGCGCCAGCAGCCAAGAGTGGAGTAATACACGGACCGGGGAGCTGTTTTTT. Translating it yields CASSQEWSNTRTGELFF.

The chain links TRBV2 to TRBJ2-5; possible D gene TRBD2, 6 bases. The CDR3 has 11 residues. CDR1 and CDR2 (germline): SNHLY, FYNNEI. V dropped 7 bases and J dropped 8 bases, with 11 bases sitting between them. This chain's CDR3 is CASNRDSTQYF. The CDR3 bases are TGTGCCAGCAACCGGGACTCCACCCAGTACTTC.